This T cell receptor beta chain appears in the sequencing data of a study of blood T cell repertoires in COVID-19. In the original workflow: Nucleated cell counts were estimated from reference gene primer amplification. Measured with immunoSEQ multiplex PCR; TCRdb has only the in-frame clones, and not every one. The V and J calls and the clone size are those of that table, but D and trimming were determined from the DNA. The table includes roughly 150,000 clones, roughly 78% detected once. Cohort assignment relied on participant-reported clinical history. Donors in Cohort 3 counted as recovered after two negative PCRs, clearance, or symptom resolution. Sequenced sample: PBMCs or T cells enriched from blood (not recorded which). This TCR derives from a woman aged 45-59 years who had recovered from COVID-19.

CDR3 nucleotide sequence: TGTGCCAGCAGTCAACAGGGGGCGTTCGGAAACACCATATATTTT. This translates into CASSQQGAFGNTIYF. The chain has TRBV9 and TRBJ1-3, with 9 positions matching TRBD1. V gave up 5 bases and J gave up 4 bases; unmatched junction bases: 7. CDR3 length equals 15 residues. Germline-derived CDR1 and CDR2 are SGDLS and YYNGEE.